This T cell receptor beta chain was sequenced during a study of T cells in Graves' hyperthyroidism and ophthalmopathy. CDR1 MNHEY and CDR2 SMNVEV come from the germline V gene (reference sequence). The CDR3 consists of 14 residues. With 2 bases removed from V and 9 bases from J, the gap between germline ends came to 11 bases. In patients aged 18 to 65, hyperthyroidism was newly diagnosed, with duration under 2 months. Lactation, pregnancy, other autoimmune disease or uncontrolled infection led to exclusion of patients. Approximately 10 ml of fresh peripheral blood supplied the PBMCs. RNA transcripts were the template for amplifying TCR beta CDR3 regions. First-round RT-PCR with HTBI primers amplified the TCR CDR3 region. TCRdb used MiXCR to reprocess the multiplex PCR reads, holding one entry per CDR3 protein. This sample has about 360,000 distinct CDR3 sequences, with roughly 13% found just once. The sample holds many counts of this clonotype.

Input material: blood. The clonotype was recovered from a woman between 18 and 29 years old with Graves' hyperthyroidism. The rearrangement links TRBV27 to TRBJ1-6; D is unresolved. CDR3 in DNA: TGTGCCAGCAGTTTAAAGGTCTTTAGTTCACCCCTCCACTTT. Its protein is CASSLKVFSSPLHF.